These T cell receptor beta chains were read from a single sample in a study of beta chain features in type 1 diabetes. Here immunoSEQ multiplex PCR was the method, and the copy in TCRdb shows in-frame clones only, minus some. The profile covers around 710,000 clones, with 9.5% to 15% appearing a single time and around 0.12% taken by the ten largest. The material sequenced was naive CD4+ T cells from blood. The receptors were sampled from a man aged 30 to 45 with type 1 diabetes. Each CDR3 is given with its conserved first and last residue. D genes are given only for firm matches. Part of the rows lack a size; the others show once, few, many or a class for expanded clones.

TRBJ2-1 | NA | NA | TRBV25-1 | TGTGCCAGCAGCCGGACCTCAGGAAAGTGGCAGTTCTTC | CASSRTSGKWQFF
TRBJ2-3 | few | TRBD2 | TRBV5-1 | TGCGCCAGCAGCTTAGCGGGGAACACAGATACGCAGTATTTT | CASSLAGNTDTQYF
TRBJ1-4 | NA | NA | TRBV9 | TGTGCCAGCAGCGTACAAGGGGCAAGTGAAAAACTGTTTTTT | CASSVQGASEKLFF
TRBJ2-3 | few | NA | TRBV9 | TGTGCCAGCAGCCCGTTCGACAGGATTAGCACAGATACGCAGTATTTT | CASSPFDRISTDTQYF
TRBJ2-7 | few | TRBD1 | TRBV6-5 | TGTGCCAGCAGTCAAAGACAGGGCTCCTACGAGCAGTACTTC | CASSQRQGSYEQYF
TRBJ1-1 | NA | NA | TRBV19 | TGTGCCAGTAGTAATCAGGGAGTCACTGAAGCTTTCTTT | CASSNQGVTEAFF
TRBJ1-6 | few | NA | TRBV9 | TGTGCCAGCAGCCGGATGACTAATTCACCCCTCCACTTT | CASSRMTNSPLHF
TRBJ1-5 | NA | TRBD1 | TRBV28 | TGTGCCAGCAGTGAACAGGGGGCGGCCCAGCATTTT | CASSEQGAAQHF
TRBJ2-3 | few | TRBD2 | TRBV28 | TGTGCCAGCACCCTTGCTAGCGGGGGGGCAGATACGCAGTATTTT | CASTLASGGADTQYF
TRBJ1-6 | few | NA | TRBV7-2 | TGTGCCAGCAGCCCGAGCTCCTATAATTCACCCCTCCACTTT | CASSPSSYNSPLHF
TRBJ1-2 | few | TRBD1 | TRBV7-8 | TGTGCCAGCAGCTTAACAACACAGGGGTATAATGGCTACACCTTC | CASSLTTQGYNGYTF
TRBJ1-2 | few | NA | TRBV7-2 | TGTGCCAGCAGCTTAGCGGAGGGACACTATGGCTACACCTTC | CASSLAEGHYGYTF
TRBJ2-7 | few | NA | TRBV9 | TGTGCCAGCAGCGTAGGCGTCAGTCACGAGCAGTACTTC | CASSVGVSHEQYF
TRBJ2-7 | few | NA | TRBV6-1 | TGTGCCAGCAGTGTATTCGGGGATGGGACCGAGCAGTACTTC | CASSVFGDGTEQYF
TRBJ1-1 | NA | NA | TRBV18 | TGTGCCAGCTCACCATGGCAGGGAGTCACTGAAGCTTTCTTT | CASSPWQGVTEAFF
TRBJ2-2 | few | NA | TRBV28 | TGTGCCAGCTCTTGGGAACAGTCCGGGGAGCTGTTTTTT | CASSWEQSGELFF
TRBJ2-1 | NA | NA | TRBV9 | TGTGCCAGCAGCGTAGTGAGTCAAAACTACAATGAGCAGTTCTTC | CASSVVSQNYNEQFF
TRBJ1-5 | NA | NA | TRBV5-1 | TGCGCCAGCAGCTTGGTCCCAGGACAGCCCCAGCATTTT | CASSLVPGQPQHF
TRBJ2-2 | NA | TRBD1 | TRBV9 | TGTGCCAGCAGCGGAGCCCTGACAGGGGCAACCGGGGAGCTGTTTTTT | CASSGALTGATGELFF
TRBJ1-5 | NA | TRBD1 | TRBV28 | TGTGCCAGCCTGCGGGCGGACAGGAGCAATCAGCCCCAGCATTTT | CASLRADRSNQPQHF
TRBJ2-2 | few | TRBD2 | TRBV7-2 | TGTGCCAGCAGCACACGGACTAGCGGAAACACCGGGGAGCTGTTTTTT | CASSTRTSGNTGELFF
TRBJ1-5 | NA | TRBD1 | TRBV30 | TGTGCCTGGAGTGCTAACCGGGACAGCATATATAGCAATCAGCCCCAGCATTTT | CAWSANRDSIYSNQPQHF
TRBJ2-5 | NA | NA | TRBV4-3 | TGCGCCAGCAGCCAAGGCGGACAGCCCCAAGAGACCCAGTACTTC | CASSQGGQPQETQYF
TRBJ2-3 | few | NA | TRBV4-3 | TGCGCCAGCAGCCAAGACGAGGGGCGCACAGATACGCAGTATTTT | CASSQDEGRTDTQYF
TRBJ1-1 | NA | NA | TRBV2 | TGTGCCAGCACTAGAGATACTGAAGCTTTCTTT | CASTRDTEAFF
TRBJ2-6 | few | NA | TRBV7-2 | TGTGCCAGCAGCCGCAACTCTGGGGCCAACGTCCTGACTTTC | CASSRNSGANVLTF
TRBJ1-1 | NA | NA | TRBV7-2 | TGTGCCAGCAGCTTAGGACGGATGAACACTGAAGCTTTCTTT | CASSLGRMNTEAFF
TRBJ1-2 | NA | NA | TRBV11-3 | TGTGCCAGCAGCCACTTAGAGGTGGCAGGGAATGGCTACACCTTC | CASSHLEVAGNGYTF
TRBJ2-5 | NA | TRBD1 | TRBV11-2 | TGTGCCAGCAGCCTCCGAGGACAGGGGGGAGAGACCCAGTACTTC | CASSLRGQGGETQYF
TRBJ2-5 | NA | NA | TRBV6-5 | TGTGCCAGCAGTTACATGGGGACCCAGTACTTC | CASSYMGTQYF
TRBJ1-2 | NA | NA | TRBV10-3 | TGTGCCACCGTGCCGGGGGTAGGGAATGTTAACTATGGCTACACCTTC | CATVPGVGNVNYGYTF